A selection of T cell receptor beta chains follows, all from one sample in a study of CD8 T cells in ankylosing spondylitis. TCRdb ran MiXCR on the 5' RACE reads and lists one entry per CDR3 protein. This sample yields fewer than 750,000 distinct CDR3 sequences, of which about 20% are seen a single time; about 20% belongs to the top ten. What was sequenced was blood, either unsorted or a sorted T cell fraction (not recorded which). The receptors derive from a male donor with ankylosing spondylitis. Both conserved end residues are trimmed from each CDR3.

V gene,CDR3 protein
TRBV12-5,ASGTTDSTGELF
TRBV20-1,SASGGIFYNEQF
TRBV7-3,ASSLGDVAGNTIY
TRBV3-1,ASSSSWTVVNSPLH
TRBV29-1,SVGYSGSFTDTQY
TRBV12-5,ASGLGLAGGYQETQY
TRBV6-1,ASYQIMNTEAF
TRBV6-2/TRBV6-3,ASSSQDLHAINNEQF
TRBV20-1,SSGNQVNTEAF
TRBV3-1,ASSQPRLGGPEETQY
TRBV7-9,ASSPERFLQETQY
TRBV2,ASSNRGSGANVLT
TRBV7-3,ASSPRGTGAAKNSQY
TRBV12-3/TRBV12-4,ASSLGGALDTGELF
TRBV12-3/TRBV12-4,ASSLPPRLAGGNTGELF
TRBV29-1,SVEAGDRGPNEQF
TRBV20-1,SARVWTETTDTQY
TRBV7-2,ASSLVSGPSYNEQF
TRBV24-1,ATSDSGVDTQY
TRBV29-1,SVLGTGGLNEKLF
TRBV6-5,ASSYSISGGQETQY
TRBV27,ASSPFRQNNYGYT
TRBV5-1,ASSLGTSTETQY
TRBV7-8,ASSSSLRETQY
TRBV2,ASSEYWIYGYT
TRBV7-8,ASSFREGSTGQETQY
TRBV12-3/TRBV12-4,ASTRTGESAGELF
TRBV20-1,SATVDRGWNQPQH
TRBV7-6,ASSLGFATTSYNEQF
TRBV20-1,SAKGLSSYNEQF
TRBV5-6,ASSLWPERGYT
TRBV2,ASRLAGRNEQF
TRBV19,ASSLTDGGNTEAF
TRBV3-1,ASSQDLPDWGGYT
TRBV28,ASQGSPWDGYT
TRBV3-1,ASSQDISGSYEQF
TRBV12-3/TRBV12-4,ASSPLPGRGNQPQH
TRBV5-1,ASSLVRDVGEQF
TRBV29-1,SVQRGSGYT
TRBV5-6,ASSFWGTAPYEQY
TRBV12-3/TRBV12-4,ASSLRVESTEAF
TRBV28,ASRRLAESSYNEQF
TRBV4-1,ASSQDRDYEQY
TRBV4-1,ASSQGQLAGVEQY
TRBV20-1,SARKVAGGSTDTQY
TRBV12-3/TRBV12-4,ASSPTGFSTDTQY